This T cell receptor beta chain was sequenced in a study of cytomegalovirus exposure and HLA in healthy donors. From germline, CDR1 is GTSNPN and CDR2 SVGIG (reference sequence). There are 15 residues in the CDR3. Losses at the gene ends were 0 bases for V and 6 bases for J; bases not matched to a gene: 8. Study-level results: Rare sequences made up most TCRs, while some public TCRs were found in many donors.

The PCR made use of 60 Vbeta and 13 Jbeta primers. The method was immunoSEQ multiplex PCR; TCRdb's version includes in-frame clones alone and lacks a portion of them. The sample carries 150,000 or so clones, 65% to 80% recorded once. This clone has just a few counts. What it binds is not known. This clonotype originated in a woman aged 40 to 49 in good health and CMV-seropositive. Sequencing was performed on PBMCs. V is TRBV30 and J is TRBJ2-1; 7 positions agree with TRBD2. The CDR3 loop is CAWSVGEGWFNEQFF. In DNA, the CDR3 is TGTGCCTGGAGTGTAGGGGAGGGGTGGTTCAATGAGCAGTTCTTC.